A single count supports the clone carrying this T cell receptor beta chain. Trimming cost V 4 bases and J 8 bases, with 8 bases left between them. The CDR3 contains 12 residues. Per the original methods: Reference gene primers were amplified, and this amplification served to estimate nucleated cell counts. Sequencing used immunoSEQ multiplex PCR; TCRdb keeps in-frame clones, though not all of them. V and J calls and clone size are copied from that table; D and trimming were computed from the DNA. This table has approximately 210,000 clones, around three quarters appearing once. The entry originates in a study of blood T cell repertoires in COVID-19. Study context: The analysed material was cDNA or gDNA that came from T cells, B-cell-depleted T cells, or PBMCs.

Adults between about 18 and 95 years of age took part from 24 US areas. Participants were placed into cohorts based on the clinical history they reported. This clonotype was sampled from a woman between 50 and 59 years old with acute COVID-19. Sequenced input: PBMCs or T cells enriched from blood (not recorded which). The genes are TRBV12-3 or TRBV12-4 and TRBJ1-4; no firm D call. CDR3 residues: CASSYEREKLFF. For the CDR3, the DNA is TGTGCCAGCAGTTACGAGCGGGAAAAACTGTTTTTT.